The TCR beta chain under discussion was sequenced for a study of cytomegalovirus exposure and HLA in healthy donors. Study as a whole: Among about 179 million T cells, an earlier analysis found around 100 million unique TCR beta sequences.

PCR amplification relied on 60 Vbeta primers (plus 13 Jbeta primers). Clones were read by immunoSEQ multiplex PCR, and TCRdb kept only the in-frame ones, dropping some. The table has 100,000 to 150,000 clones, around 83% seen once; the top ten hold approximately 2.4%. The germline gives CDR1 SGHTA, CDR2 FQGTGA. Trimming took off 4 bases at V and 3 bases at J, with 6 bases between the two ends. There are 12 residues in the CDR3. As for this clone: Its antigen is currently unknown.

Findings of the study overall: In a later analysis, DRB1 alleles had the most associated TCRs; HLA-C alleles the fewest.

The TCR comes from a man aged 45-65 years in good health and CMV-seronegative. The chain couples TRBV7-3 to TRBJ1-1; the D is unclear. Sequencing was carried out using PBMCs. The CDR3 DNA reads TGTGCCAGCAGCTATTCGGACACTGAAGCTTTCTTT. This translates into CASSYSDTEAFF. The full variable domain, with the rest looked up from reference TRBV7-3 and TRBJ1-1, is GAGVSQTPSNKVTEKGKYVELRCDPISGHTALYWYRQSLGQGPEFLIYFQGTGAADDSGLPNDRFFAVRPEGSVSTLKIQRTERGDSAVYLCASSYSDTEAFFGQGTRLTVV.